This record looks at one T cell receptor (beta chain) sequence and its context. The antigen it binds to is not known. No base-level quality is on record; no much larger clone is a single base apart. This sample was included in a study of response to subunit inactivated influenza vaccine (dated by TCRdb to the late 2010s). Regarding the research as a whole: The study used deep quantitative T cell receptor repertoire profiling to track responses to a trivalent subunit inactivated influenza vaccine. General conclusions and limits of the study: The authors suggested that each seasonal influenza vaccination may recruit only a limited number of new T cells.

The method was RT-PCR. The sequencer was an Illumina HiSeq 2500. TCRdb reprocessed the public reads (quality trimming at Q25 with fastp, clone calling with MiXCR) and kept in-frame beta chains. Every CDR3 protein is listed once, alongside the most common genes and DNA of its rows. The sample table holds around 580,000 distinct CDR3 sequences, of which 10% to 15% were seen once. Roughly 10% of the sample is taken by the ten largest. The germline V end is reduced by 6 bases and the J end by 7 bases; junction bases left unmatched: 14. Taken from cysteine to phenylalanine, the CDR3 has 14 residues. Only the CDR3 region is kept as DNA, spanning 42 bases read in frame from base 1. Based on the germline V gene, the CDR1 and CDR2 sequences are SQVTM and ANQGSEA.

This sequence uses TRBV29-1 and TRBJ1-2, with 7 bases matching TRBD1. The sample here was PBMCs from blood, taken on the day of vaccination. This receptor was obtained from a man aged 45 to 65 who received an inactivated influenza vaccine. Donor details come from another sample of the same person, matched by shared clones. In nucleotide form, the sequence is TGCAGCGTGAACCGTGACAGGGACTTCTCTGGCTACACCTTC. The resulting protein is CSVNRDRDFSGYTF.